The text below deals with one TCR beta chain. The antigen is undetermined. Primers used in a second PCR of roughly 6 to 11 cycles were a sample-barcoded 5' primer and a J-beta primer mix. The template-switch adaptor, which had 12 random nucleotides, put a tag on each cDNA molecule. TCRdb recomputed calls from the 5' RACE reads with MiXCR, one row per CDR3 protein. The data contain more than 1,400,000 distinct CDR3 sequences, roughly 45% of them singletons. This specimen comes from a study of blood T cells in healthy people across ages. Study-wide points: The percentage of naive T cells correlated strongly with TCR beta diversity.

V was cut by 7 bases and J by 4 bases, with 9 bases left in between. This CDR3 is 12 amino acids long. Per germline, CDR1 MNHEY and CDR2 SVGEGT. The sequencing input was blood. This TCR came from a woman aged 18-29 years in good health. The chain recombines TRBV6-2 or TRBV6-3 with TRBJ2-3; no definite D call. CDR3 DNA sequence: TGTGCCAGCAACAACCAGGCAGATACGCAGTATTTT. This translates into CASNNQADTQYF.